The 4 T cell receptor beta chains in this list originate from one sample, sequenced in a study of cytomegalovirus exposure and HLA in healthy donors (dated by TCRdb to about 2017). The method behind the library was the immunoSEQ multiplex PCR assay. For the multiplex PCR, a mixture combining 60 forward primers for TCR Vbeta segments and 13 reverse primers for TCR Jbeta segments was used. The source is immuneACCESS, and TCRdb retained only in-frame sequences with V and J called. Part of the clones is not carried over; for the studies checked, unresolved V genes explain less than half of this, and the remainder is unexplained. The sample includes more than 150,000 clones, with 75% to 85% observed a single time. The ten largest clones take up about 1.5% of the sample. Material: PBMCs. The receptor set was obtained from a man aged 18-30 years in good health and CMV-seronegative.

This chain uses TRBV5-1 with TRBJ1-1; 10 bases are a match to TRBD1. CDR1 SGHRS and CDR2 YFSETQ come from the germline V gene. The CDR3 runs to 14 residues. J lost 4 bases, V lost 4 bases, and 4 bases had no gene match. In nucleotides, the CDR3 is TGCGCCAGCAGCCCCGGACAGGGGGTCACTGAAGCTTTCTTT. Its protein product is CASSPGQGVTEAFF.

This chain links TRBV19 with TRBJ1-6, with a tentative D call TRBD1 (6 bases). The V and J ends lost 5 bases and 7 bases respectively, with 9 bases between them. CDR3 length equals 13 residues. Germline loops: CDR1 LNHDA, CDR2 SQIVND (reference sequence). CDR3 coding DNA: TGTGCCAGTAGTCGACAGGAGAATTCACCCCTCCACTTT. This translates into CASSRQENSPLHF. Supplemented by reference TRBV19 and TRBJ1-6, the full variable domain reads DGGITQSPKYLFRKEGQNVTLSCEQNLNHDAMYWYRQDPGQGLRLIYYSQIVNDFQKGDIAEGYSVSREKKESFPLTVTSAQKNPTAFYLCASSRQENSPLHFGNGTRLTVT.

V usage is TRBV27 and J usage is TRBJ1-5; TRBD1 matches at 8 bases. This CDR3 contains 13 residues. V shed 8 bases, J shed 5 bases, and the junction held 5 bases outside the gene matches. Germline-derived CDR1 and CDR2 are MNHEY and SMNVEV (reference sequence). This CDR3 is CASRTGTYQPQHF. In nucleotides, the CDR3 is TGTGCCAGCCGGACAGGGACTTATCAGCCCCAGCATTTT.

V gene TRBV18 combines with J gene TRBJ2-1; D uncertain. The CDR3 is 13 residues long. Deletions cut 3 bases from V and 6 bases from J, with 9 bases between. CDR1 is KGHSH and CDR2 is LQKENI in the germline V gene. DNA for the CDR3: TGTGCCAGCTCACCGGGCCCGCCCAATGAGCAGTTCTTC. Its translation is CASSPGPPNEQFF.